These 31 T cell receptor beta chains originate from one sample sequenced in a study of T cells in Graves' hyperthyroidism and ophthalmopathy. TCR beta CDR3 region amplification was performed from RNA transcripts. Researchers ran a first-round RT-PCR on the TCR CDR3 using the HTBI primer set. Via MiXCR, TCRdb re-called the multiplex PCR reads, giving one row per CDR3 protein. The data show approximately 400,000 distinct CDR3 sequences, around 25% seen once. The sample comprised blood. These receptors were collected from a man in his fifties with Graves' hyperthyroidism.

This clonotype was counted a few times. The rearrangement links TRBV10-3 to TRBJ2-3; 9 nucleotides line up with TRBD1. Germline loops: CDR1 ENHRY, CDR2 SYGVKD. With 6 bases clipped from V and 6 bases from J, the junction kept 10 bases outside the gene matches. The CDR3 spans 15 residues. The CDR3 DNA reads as TGTGCCATCAGGCAACAGGGGGCCAAGGGCGATACGCAGTATTTT. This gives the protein CAIRQQGAKGDTQYF.

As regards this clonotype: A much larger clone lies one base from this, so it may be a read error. The CDR3 protein is CASSSAGGDDVQFF. The CDR3, as DNA: TGTGCCAGCAGTTCTGCGGGAGGCGATGACGTGCAGTTCTTC. The chain couples TRBV28 to TRBJ2-1; TRBD2 aligns across 8 bases. This CDR3 has 14 amino acids. The trim removed 4 bases at V and 12 bases at J, leaving 11 bases unmatched. The germline gives CDR1 MDHEN, CDR2 SYDVKM.

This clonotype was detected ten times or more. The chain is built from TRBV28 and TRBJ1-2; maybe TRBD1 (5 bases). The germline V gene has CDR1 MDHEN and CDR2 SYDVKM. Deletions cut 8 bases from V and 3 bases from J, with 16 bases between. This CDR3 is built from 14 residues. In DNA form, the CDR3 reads TGTGCCAGCCACCCCCCCGGGGCGTACTATGGCTACACCTTC. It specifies CASHPPGAYYGYTF.

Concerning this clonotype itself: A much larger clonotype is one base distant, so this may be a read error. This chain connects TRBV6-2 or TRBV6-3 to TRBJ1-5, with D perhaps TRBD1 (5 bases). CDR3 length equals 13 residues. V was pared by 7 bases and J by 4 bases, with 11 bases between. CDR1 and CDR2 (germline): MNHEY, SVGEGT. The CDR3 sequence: CASNAGGNQPQHF. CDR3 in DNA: TGTGCCAGCAATGCTGGGGGAAATCAGCCCCAGCATTTT.

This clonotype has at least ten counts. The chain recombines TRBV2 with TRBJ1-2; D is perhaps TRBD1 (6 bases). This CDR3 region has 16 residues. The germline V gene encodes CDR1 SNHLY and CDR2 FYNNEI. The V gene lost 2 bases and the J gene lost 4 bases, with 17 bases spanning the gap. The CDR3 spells CASSELVIGGIYGYTF. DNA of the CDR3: TGTGCCAGCAGTGAATTAGTGATAGGGGGGATCTATGGCTACACCTTC.

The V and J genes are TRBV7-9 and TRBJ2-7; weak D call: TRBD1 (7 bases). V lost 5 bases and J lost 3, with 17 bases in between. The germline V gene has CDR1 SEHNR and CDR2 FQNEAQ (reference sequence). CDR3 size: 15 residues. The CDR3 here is CASSTVQGGYYEQYF. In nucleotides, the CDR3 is TGTGCCAGCAGCACCGTCCAGGGGGGATACTACGAGCAGTACTTC.

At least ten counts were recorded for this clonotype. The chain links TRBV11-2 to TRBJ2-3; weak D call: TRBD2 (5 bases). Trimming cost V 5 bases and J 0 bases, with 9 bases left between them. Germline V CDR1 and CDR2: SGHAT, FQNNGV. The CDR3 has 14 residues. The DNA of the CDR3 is TGTGCCAGCAGCCAGCGGATTAGCACAGATACGCAGTATTTT. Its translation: CASSQRISTDTQYF.

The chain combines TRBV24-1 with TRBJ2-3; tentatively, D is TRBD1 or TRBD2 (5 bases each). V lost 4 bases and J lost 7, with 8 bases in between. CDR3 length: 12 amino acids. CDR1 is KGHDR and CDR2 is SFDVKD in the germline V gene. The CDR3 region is CATSDEGYTQYF. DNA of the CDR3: TGTGCCACCAGTGACGAGGGGTATACGCAGTATTTT.

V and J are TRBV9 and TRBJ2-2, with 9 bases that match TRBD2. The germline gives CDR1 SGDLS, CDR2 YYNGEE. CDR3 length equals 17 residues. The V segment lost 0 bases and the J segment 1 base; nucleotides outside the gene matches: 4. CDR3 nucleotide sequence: TGTGCCAGCAGCGTAGGGCCAGCGGGAGGGAACACCGGGGAGCTGTTTTTT. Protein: CASSVGPAGGNTGELFF.

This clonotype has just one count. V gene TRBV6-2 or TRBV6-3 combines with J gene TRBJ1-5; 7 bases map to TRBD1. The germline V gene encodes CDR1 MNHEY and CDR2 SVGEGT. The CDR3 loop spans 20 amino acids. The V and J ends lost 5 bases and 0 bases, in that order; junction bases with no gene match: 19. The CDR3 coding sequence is TGTGCCAGCAGTCCCGGCTACAGGGGACGCCAAGCTTATAGCAATCAGCCCCAGCATTTT. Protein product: CASSPGYRGRQAYSNQPQHF.

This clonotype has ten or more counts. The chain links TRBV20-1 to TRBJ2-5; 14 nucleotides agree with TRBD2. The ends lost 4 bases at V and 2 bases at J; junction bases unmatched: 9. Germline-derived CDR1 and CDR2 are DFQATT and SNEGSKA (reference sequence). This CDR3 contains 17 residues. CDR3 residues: CSANEGLAGDWQETQYF. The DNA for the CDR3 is TGCAGTGCTAATGAGGGACTAGCGGGAGACTGGCAAGAGACCCAGTACTTC.

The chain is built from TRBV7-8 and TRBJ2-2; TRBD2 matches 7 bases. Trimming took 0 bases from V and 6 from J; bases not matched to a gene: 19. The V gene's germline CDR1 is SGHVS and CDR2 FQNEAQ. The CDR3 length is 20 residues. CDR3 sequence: CASSLARFGRLIMEPGELFF. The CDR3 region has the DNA TGTGCCAGCAGCTTAGCGAGGTTCGGGAGGTTGATCATGGAGCCCGGGGAGCTGTTTTTT. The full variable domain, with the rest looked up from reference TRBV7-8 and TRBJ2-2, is GAGVSQSPRYKVAKRGQDVALRCDPISGHVSLFWYQQALGQGPEFLTYFQNEAQLDKSGLPSDRFFAERPEGSVSTLKIQRTQQEDSAVYLCASSLARFGRLIMEPGELFFGEGSRLTVL.

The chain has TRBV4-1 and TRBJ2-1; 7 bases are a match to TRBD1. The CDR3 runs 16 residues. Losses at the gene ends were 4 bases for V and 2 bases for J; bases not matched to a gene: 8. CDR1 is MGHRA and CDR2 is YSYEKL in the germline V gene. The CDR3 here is CASSPARQGPYNEQFF. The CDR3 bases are TGCGCCAGCAGCCCCGCTAGACAGGGACCCTACAATGAGCAGTTCTTC.

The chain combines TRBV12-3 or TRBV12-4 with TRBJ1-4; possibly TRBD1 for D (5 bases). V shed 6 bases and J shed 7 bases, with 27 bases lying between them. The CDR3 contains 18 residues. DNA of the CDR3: TGTGCCAGCAGACAGAACCCGGGGCCCCTCCTAACGGGTGAAAAACTGTTTTTT. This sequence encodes CASRQNPGPLLTGEKLFF.

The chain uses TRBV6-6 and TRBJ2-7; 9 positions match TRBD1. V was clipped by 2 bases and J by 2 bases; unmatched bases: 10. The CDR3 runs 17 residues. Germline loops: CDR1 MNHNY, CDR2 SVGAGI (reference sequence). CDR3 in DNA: TGTGCCAGCAGTTACCAGGACAGGGGCCGTAGGGCCTACGAGCAGTACTTC. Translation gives CASSYQDRGRRAYEQYF.

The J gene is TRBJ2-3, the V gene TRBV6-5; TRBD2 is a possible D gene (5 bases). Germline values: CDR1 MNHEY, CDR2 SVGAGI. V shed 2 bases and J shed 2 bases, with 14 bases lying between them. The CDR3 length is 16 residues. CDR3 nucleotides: TGTGCCAGCAGTTACCCCGGGGTACTTCCCACAGATACGCAGTATTTT. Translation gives CASSYPGVLPTDTQYF.

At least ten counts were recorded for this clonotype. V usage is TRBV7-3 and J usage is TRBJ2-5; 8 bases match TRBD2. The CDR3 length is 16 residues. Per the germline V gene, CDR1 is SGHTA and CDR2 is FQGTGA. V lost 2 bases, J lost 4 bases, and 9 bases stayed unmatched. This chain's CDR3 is CASSLGGSAGAETQYF. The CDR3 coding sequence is TGTGCCAGCAGCTTAGGGGGTTCAGCGGGAGCAGAGACCCAGTACTTC.

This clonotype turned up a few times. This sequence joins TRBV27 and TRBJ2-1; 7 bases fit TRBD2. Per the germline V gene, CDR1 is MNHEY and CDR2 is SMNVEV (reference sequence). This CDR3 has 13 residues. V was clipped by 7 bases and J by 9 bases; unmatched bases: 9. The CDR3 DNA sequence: TGTGCCAGCACCACCGTGGGGGGGGGTGAGCAGTTCTTC. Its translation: CASTTVGGGEQFF.

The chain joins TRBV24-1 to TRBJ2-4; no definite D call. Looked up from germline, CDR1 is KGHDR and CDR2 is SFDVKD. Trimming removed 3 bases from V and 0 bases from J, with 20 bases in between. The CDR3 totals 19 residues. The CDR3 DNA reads TGTGCCACCAGTGATAAATCAAGGTGGGATAGGGTAGCCAAAAACATTCAGTACTTC. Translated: CATSDKSRWDRVAKNIQYF.

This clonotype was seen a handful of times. As DNA, the CDR3 is TGCAGTGCCGCGATGACGGCAGATACGCAGTATTTT. Its translation is CSAAMTADTQYF. This rearrangement joins TRBV20-1 to TRBJ2-3; no firm D call. The germline CDR1 and CDR2 sequences are DFQATT and SNEGSKA (reference sequence). Trimming shortened V by 6 bases and J by 4 bases, and 11 bases separated the two germline ends. CDR3 length: 12 residues.

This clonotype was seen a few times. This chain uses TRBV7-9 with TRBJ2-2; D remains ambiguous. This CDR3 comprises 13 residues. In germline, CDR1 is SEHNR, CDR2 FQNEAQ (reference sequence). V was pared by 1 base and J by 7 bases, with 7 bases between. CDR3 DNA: TGTGCCAGCAGCTTAGGAGTTGTCGGGGAGCTGTTTTTT. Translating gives CASSLGVVGELFF.

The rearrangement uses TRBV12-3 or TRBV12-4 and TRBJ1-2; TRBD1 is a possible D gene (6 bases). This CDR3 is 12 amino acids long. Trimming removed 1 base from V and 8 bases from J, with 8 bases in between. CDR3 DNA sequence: TGTGCCAGCAGTTTAGAGGGGGTGGGCTACACCTTC. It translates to CASSLEGVGYTF.

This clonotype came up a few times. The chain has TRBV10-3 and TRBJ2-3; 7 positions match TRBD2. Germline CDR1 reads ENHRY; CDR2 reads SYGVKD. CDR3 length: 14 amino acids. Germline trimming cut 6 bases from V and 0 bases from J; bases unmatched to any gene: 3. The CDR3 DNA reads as TGTGCCATCAGAGGACTAGAAAGCACAGATACGCAGTATTTT. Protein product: CAIRGLESTDTQYF.

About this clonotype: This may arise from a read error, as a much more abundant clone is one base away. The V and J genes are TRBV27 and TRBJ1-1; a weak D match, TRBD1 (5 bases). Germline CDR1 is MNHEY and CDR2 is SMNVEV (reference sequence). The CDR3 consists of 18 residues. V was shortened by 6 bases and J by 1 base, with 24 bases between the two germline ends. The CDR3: CASRPSRGESQWNTEAFF. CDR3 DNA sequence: TGTGCCAGCAGGCCGTCGCGGGGGGAGTCCCAATGGAACACTGAAGCTTTCTTT.

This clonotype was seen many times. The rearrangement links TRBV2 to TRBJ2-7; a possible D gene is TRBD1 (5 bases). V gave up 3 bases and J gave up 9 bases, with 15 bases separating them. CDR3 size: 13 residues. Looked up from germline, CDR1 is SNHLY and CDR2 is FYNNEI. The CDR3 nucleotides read TGTGCCAGCAGTGACAGGGAAGAGTCGGGGCAGTACTTC. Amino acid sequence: CASSDREESGQYF.

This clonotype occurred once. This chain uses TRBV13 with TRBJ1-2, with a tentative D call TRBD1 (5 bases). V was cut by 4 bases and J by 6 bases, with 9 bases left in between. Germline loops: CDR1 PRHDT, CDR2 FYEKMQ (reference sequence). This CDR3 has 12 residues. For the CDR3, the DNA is TGTGCCAGCAGCTCAGGGACGGATGGCTACACCTTC. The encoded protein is CASSSGTDGYTF.

The CDR3 loop is CASSATGTGVQPQHF. CDR3 coding DNA: TGTGCCAGCAGTGCCACCGGGACAGGGGTTCAGCCCCAGCATTTT. The chain combines TRBV12-3 or TRBV12-4 with TRBJ1-5, with TRBD1 identical over 10 bases. The V gene end was trimmed by 5 bases and the J gene end by 6 bases; junction bases not matched to a gene: 7. This CDR3 has 15 amino acids.

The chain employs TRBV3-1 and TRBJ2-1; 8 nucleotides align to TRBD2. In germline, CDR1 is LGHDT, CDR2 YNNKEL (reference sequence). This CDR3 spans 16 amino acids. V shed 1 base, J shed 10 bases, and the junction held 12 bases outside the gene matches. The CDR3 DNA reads TGTGCCAGCAGCCAAGGTACTGGACTAGCCAGCGGGGAGCAGTTCTTC. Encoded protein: CASSQGTGLASGEQFF.

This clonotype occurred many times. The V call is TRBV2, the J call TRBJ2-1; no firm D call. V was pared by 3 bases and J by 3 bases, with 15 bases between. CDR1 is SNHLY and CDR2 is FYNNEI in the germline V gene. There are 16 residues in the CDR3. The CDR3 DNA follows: TGTGCCAGCAGTGACCTTAGCTCTGGTGACTACAATGAGCAGTTCTTC. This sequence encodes CASSDLSSGDYNEQFF.

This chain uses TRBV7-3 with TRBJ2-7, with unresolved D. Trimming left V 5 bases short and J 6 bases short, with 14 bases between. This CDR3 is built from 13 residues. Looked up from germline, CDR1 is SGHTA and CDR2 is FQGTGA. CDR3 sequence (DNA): TGTGCCAGCAGCCGGACCCAGTCTGGCGAGCAGTACTTC. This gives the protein CASSRTQSGEQYF. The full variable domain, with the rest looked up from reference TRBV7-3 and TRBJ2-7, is GAGVSQTPSNKVTEKGKYVELRCDPISGHTALYWYRQSLGQGPEFLIYFQGTGAADDSGLPNDRFFAVRPEGSVSTLKIQRTERGDSAVYLCASSRTQSGEQYFGPGTRLTVT.

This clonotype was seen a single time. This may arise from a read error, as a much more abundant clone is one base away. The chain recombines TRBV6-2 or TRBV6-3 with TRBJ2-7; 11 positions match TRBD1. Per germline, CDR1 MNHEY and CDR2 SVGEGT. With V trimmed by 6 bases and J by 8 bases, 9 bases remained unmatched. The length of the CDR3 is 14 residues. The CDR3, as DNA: TGTGCCAGCAGCGCCGGGACAGGGGGTAACAAGCAGTACTTC. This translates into CASSAGTGGNKQYF.